The clone carrying this T cell receptor beta chain was seen many times. What it binds is not known. Unique molecular identifiers were present on the cDNA, which also gained a universal primer site by template switching. Each CDR3 protein gets one entry after TCRdb re-called the 5' RACE reads with MiXCR. The data show some 600,000 distinct CDR3 sequences, just over 7% seen once. This CDR3 is 15 amino acids long. The V gene's germline CDR1 is MNHNS and CDR2 SASEGT. V was clipped by 5 bases and J by 5 bases, with 18 bases between them. The sample belongs to a study of identical twins. Study conclusions and caveats: It was possible that invariant MAIT and iNKT cells partly confounded the zero-insertion analyses.

These data also formed part of another study, on yellow fever vaccine responses in identical twins.

The chain uses TRBV6-1 and TRBJ1-2; the D gene is possibly TRBD1 (6 bases). The receptor was derived from a woman aged 18-29 years in good health. Specimen: PBMCs. In DNA, the CDR3 is TGTGCCAGCAGTCCCGTACAGGGTTCCGGGTATGGCTACACCTTC. This encodes CASSPVQGSGYGYTF.